The rows below give T cell receptor beta chains drawn from one sample of a study of a mutant IDH1 vaccine in newly diagnosed glioma. These receptors' antigens are unknown. Data came from immunoSEQ multiplex PCR; TCRdb stores just in-frame clones and leaves some out. The sample contains approximately 76,000 clones, 75% to 95% of which appear only once. The source material was PBMCs, sampled from a glioma patient whose treatment included an IDH1 peptide vaccine. The receptors stem from a woman aged 45-60 years with glioma. Each CDR3 is given with its conserved first and last residue. The D gene is left open where the match is weak. Clone size is given for some rows only: seen once, a few or many times, or a class if the clone is expanded.

clone_size: .
d_call: TRBD2
v_call: TRBV10-1
cdr3_length: 14
j_call: TRBJ2-7
cdr3_nt: TGCGCCAGCAGCCCGGGGGGTTCCGGGAACGAGCAGTACTTC
cdr3_aa: CASSPGGSGNEQYF

clone_size: .
d_call: TRBD2
v_call: TRBV18
cdr3_length: 16
j_call: TRBJ2-3
cdr3_nt: TGTGCCAGCTCACCACGACTAGCGGGAGAAGCAGATACGCAGTATTTT
cdr3_aa: CASSPRLAGEADTQYF

clone_size: few
d_call: .
v_call: TRBV18
cdr3_length: 12
j_call: TRBJ1-1
cdr3_nt: TGTGCCAGCTCACCCGACACAGGAGAAGCTTTCTTT
cdr3_aa: CASSPDTGEAFF

clone_size: .
d_call: TRBD1
v_call: TRBV28
cdr3_length: 14
j_call: TRBJ2-7
cdr3_nt: TGTGCCAGCAGTTTTGGGACAGCGCTTAGCGAGCAGTACTTC
cdr3_aa: CASSFGTALSEQYF

clone_size: once
d_call: TRBD1
v_call: TRBV5-1
cdr3_length: 14
j_call: TRBJ1-6
cdr3_nt: TGCGCCAGTAGCTTGGTAGGGGGCGATTCACCCCTCCACTTT
cdr3_aa: CASSLVGGDSPLHF

clone_size: .
d_call: .
v_call: TRBV7-8
cdr3_length: 13
j_call: TRBJ2-3
cdr3_nt: TGTGCCAGCAGGACACGGAGCACAGATACGCAGTATTTT
cdr3_aa: CASRTRSTDTQYF

clone_size: .
d_call: .
v_call: TRBV19
cdr3_length: 14
j_call: TRBJ2-5
cdr3_nt: TGTGCCAGTAGTATCTATCCCCTGGACGGCGGGCAGTACTTC
cdr3_aa: CASSIYPLDGGQYF

clone_size: .
d_call: TRBD2
v_call: TRBV11-2
cdr3_length: 15
j_call: TRBJ2-1
cdr3_nt: TGTGCCAGCACCTCAGGGGCTAGCGGGTACGATGAGCAGTTCTTC
cdr3_aa: CASTSGASGYDEQFF

clone_size: .
d_call: .
v_call: TRBV5-1
cdr3_length: 13
j_call: TRBJ1-1
cdr3_nt: TGCGCCAGCAGCCCGACAGGGAACACTGAAGCTTTCTTT
cdr3_aa: CASSPTGNTEAFF

clone_size: .
d_call: .
v_call: TRBV10-1
cdr3_length: 14
j_call: TRBJ2-3
cdr3_nt: TGCGCCACCACGTCGGGGGCTGGGACAGATACGCAGTATTTT
cdr3_aa: CATTSGAGTDTQYF

clone_size: .
d_call: TRBD1
v_call: TRBV7-2
cdr3_length: 14
j_call: TRBJ2-7
cdr3_nt: TGTGCCAGCAGCAGAAGACAGGGTCCGCACGAGCAGTACTTC
cdr3_aa: CASSRRQGPHEQYF

clone_size: .
d_call: TRBD2
v_call: TRBV6-1
cdr3_length: 14
j_call: TRBJ2-7
cdr3_nt: TGTGCCAGCGGAGAAAGCGGGAACGGGTCCGAGCAGTACTTC
cdr3_aa: CASGESGNGSEQYF

clone_size: .
d_call: .
v_call: TRBV7-3
cdr3_length: 16
j_call: TRBJ2-1
cdr3_nt: TGTGCCAGCAGCTTAACCGCGGCCAGCTCCTACAATGAGCAGTTCTTC
cdr3_aa: CASSLTAASSYNEQFF

clone_size: .
d_call: .
v_call: TRBV9
cdr3_length: 12
j_call: TRBJ2-3
cdr3_nt: TGTGCCAGCAGCCGCGCTGGTGATACGCAGTATTTT
cdr3_aa: CASSRAGDTQYF

clone_size: .
d_call: .
v_call: TRBV6-5
cdr3_length: 11
j_call: TRBJ2-1
cdr3_nt: TGTGCCAGCAGTCAAGGGGTAGCGCAGTTCTTC
cdr3_aa: CASSQGVAQFF

clone_size: few
d_call: .
v_call: TRBV30
cdr3_length: 13
j_call: TRBJ1-5
cdr3_nt: TGTGCCTGGAGTATGTGGGGCAATCAGCCCCAGCATTTT
cdr3_aa: CAWSMWGNQPQHF

clone_size: .
d_call: .
v_call: TRBV5-1
cdr3_length: 13
j_call: TRBJ1-1
cdr3_nt: TGCGCCAGCAGTGGACACCCCAAGGCTGAAGCTTTCTTT
cdr3_aa: CASSGHPKAEAFF

clone_size: .
d_call: .
v_call: TRBV28
cdr3_length: 11
j_call: TRBJ1-1
cdr3_nt: TGTGCCAGCAGCCTTGGCACTGAAGCTTTCTTT
cdr3_aa: CASSLGTEAFF

clone_size: .
d_call: .
v_call: TRBV6-5
cdr3_length: 15
j_call: TRBJ1-5
cdr3_nt: TGTGCCAGCATGCAACAGGGATCCCGCAATCAGCCCCAGCATTTT
cdr3_aa: CASMQQGSRNQPQHF

clone_size: .
d_call: TRBD1
v_call: TRBV5-4
cdr3_length: 17
j_call: TRBJ1-6
cdr3_nt: TGTGCCAGCAGCACCGCGAAAGGGGGCGCGGGTAATTCACCCCTCCACTTT
cdr3_aa: CASSTAKGGAGNSPLHF

clone_size: .
d_call: TRBD1
v_call: TRBV6-6
cdr3_length: 14
j_call: TRBJ1-1
cdr3_nt: TGTGCCAGCAGTTGGACAGGGATGAACACTGAAGCTTTCTTT
cdr3_aa: CASSWTGMNTEAFF

clone_size: few
d_call: .
v_call: TRBV28
cdr3_length: 10
j_call: TRBJ1-1
cdr3_nt: TGTGCCAGCAGAGCCTCTGAAGCTTTCTTT
cdr3_aa: CASRASEAFF

clone_size: .
d_call: .
v_call: TRBV7-3
cdr3_length: 13
j_call: TRBJ2-5
cdr3_nt: TGTGCCAGCAGCTCATACCGGGGGGAGACCCAGTACTTC
cdr3_aa: CASSSYRGETQYF

clone_size: .
d_call: TRBD2
v_call: TRBV28
cdr3_length: 15
j_call: TRBJ2-1
cdr3_nt: TGTGCCAGCAGTTTAAGCGGGAGGACTTACAATGAGCAGTTCTTC
cdr3_aa: CASSLSGRTYNEQFF

clone_size: .
d_call: TRBD1
v_call: TRBV18
cdr3_length: 14
j_call: TRBJ2-3
cdr3_nt: TGTGCCAGCTCTAGGGACAGGGTGGAAGATACGCAGTATTTT
cdr3_aa: CASSRDRVEDTQYF

clone_size: .
d_call: .
v_call: TRBV11-2
cdr3_length: 17
j_call: TRBJ2-7
cdr3_nt: TGTGCCAGCAGCCCCCGGCTCCGAGACAGCGCACGCTACGAGCAGTACTTC
cdr3_aa: CASSPRLRDSARYEQYF

clone_size: .
d_call: .
v_call: TRBV6-5
cdr3_length: 16
j_call: TRBJ1-2
cdr3_nt: TGTGCCAGCAGTTACTCGAGACGTATGGCTAACTATGGCTACACCTTC
cdr3_aa: CASSYSRRMANYGYTF

clone_size: few
d_call: .
v_call: TRBV9
cdr3_length: 14
j_call: TRBJ2-3
cdr3_nt: TGTGCCAGCAGCGTAGTCGGGAATTCAGATACGCAGTATTTT
cdr3_aa: CASSVVGNSDTQYF

clone_size: .
d_call: TRBD2
v_call: TRBV29-1
cdr3_length: 15
j_call: TRBJ2-3
cdr3_nt: TGCAGCGTTGAACAACTAGCGGGAGTGCCGGATACGCAGTATTTT
cdr3_aa: CSVEQLAGVPDTQYF

clone_size: .
d_call: .
v_call: TRBV6-1
cdr3_length: 14
j_call: TRBJ2-1
cdr3_nt: TGTGCCAGCCTGGTAATTGGCTCCTACAATGAGCAGTTCTTC
cdr3_aa: CASLVIGSYNEQFF

clone_size: once
d_call: .
v_call: TRBV2
cdr3_length: 16
j_call: TRBJ2-1
cdr3_nt: TGTGCCAGCAGTGAATTAGGAACAAGCTCCTACAATGAGCAGTTCTTC
cdr3_aa: CASSELGTSSYNEQFF

clone_size: .
d_call: .
v_call: TRBV2
cdr3_length: 14
j_call: TRBJ2-7
cdr3_nt: TGTGCCAGCAAGTTTGGGACTGACGTGTACGAGCAGTACTTC
cdr3_aa: CASKFGTDVYEQYF

clone_size: .
d_call: TRBD2
v_call: TRBV6-4
cdr3_length: 17
j_call: TRBJ2-1
cdr3_nt: TGTGCCAGCAGTGACTCGAAACTAGCGGGTTCCTACAATGAGCAGTTCTTC
cdr3_aa: CASSDSKLAGSYNEQFF

clone_size: .
d_call: .
v_call: TRBV19
cdr3_length: 17
j_call: TRBJ2-6
cdr3_nt: TGTGCCAGTAACAGGGATCCTTTACTCTCTGGGGCCAACGTCCTGACTTTC
cdr3_aa: CASNRDPLLSGANVLTF

clone_size: .
d_call: TRBD1
v_call: TRBV6-1
cdr3_length: 12
j_call: TRBJ2-7
cdr3_nt: TGTGCCAGCAGCCGACAGGGGAACGAGCAGTACTTC
cdr3_aa: CASSRQGNEQYF

clone_size: .
d_call: TRBD2
v_call: TRBV30
cdr3_length: 17
j_call: TRBJ2-7
cdr3_nt: TGTGCCTGGTCCTCTCTGGGACTAGCGGGAGGATCCTACGAGCAGTACTTC
cdr3_aa: CAWSSLGLAGGSYEQYF

clone_size: .
d_call: .
v_call: TRBV5-1
cdr3_length: 12
j_call: TRBJ2-5
cdr3_nt: TGCGCCAGCTTGGGGGACGGTGAGACCCAGTACTTC
cdr3_aa: CASLGDGETQYF

clone_size: .
d_call: .
v_call: TRBV2
cdr3_length: 12
j_call: TRBJ2-5
cdr3_nt: TGTGCCAGCAGTGCCGGGACCGAGACCCAGTACTTC
cdr3_aa: CASSAGTETQYF

clone_size: .
d_call: .
v_call: TRBV7-3
cdr3_length: 14
j_call: TRBJ2-1
cdr3_nt: TGTGCCAGCGCACCCGGGGGAGGCTACAATGAGCAGTTCTTC
cdr3_aa: CASAPGGGYNEQFF

clone_size: .
d_call: .
v_call: TRBV5-4
cdr3_length: 13
j_call: TRBJ1-1
cdr3_nt: TGTGCCAGCACTTACAGTACGGACACTGAAGCTTTCTTT
cdr3_aa: CASTYSTDTEAFF

clone_size: .
d_call: .
v_call: TRBV25-1
cdr3_length: 11
j_call: TRBJ2-7
cdr3_nt: TGTGCCACCCATTTTTCCTACGAGCAGTACTTC
cdr3_aa: CATHFSYEQYF

clone_size: .
d_call: .
v_call: TRBV7-9
cdr3_length: 15
j_call: TRBJ1-6
cdr3_nt: TGTGCCAGCAGCCTTGAGGGGGGAGGTAATTCACCCCTCCACTTT
cdr3_aa: CASSLEGGGNSPLHF

clone_size: .
d_call: TRBD2
v_call: TRBV18
cdr3_length: 16
j_call: TRBJ2-3
cdr3_nt: TGTGCCAGCTCACCACCGGTAGCGGGGAGCACAGATACGCAGTATTTT
cdr3_aa: CASSPPVAGSTDTQYF

clone_size: .
d_call: .
v_call: TRBV30
cdr3_length: 11
j_call: TRBJ1-2
cdr3_nt: TGTGCCTGGACCCTAGCGAGGGGCTACACCTTC
cdr3_aa: CAWTLARGYTF

clone_size: .
d_call: .
v_call: TRBV15
cdr3_length: 13
j_call: TRBJ1-5
cdr3_nt: TGTGCCACCAGCAGAGCCGGGAATCAGCCCCAGCATTTT
cdr3_aa: CATSRAGNQPQHF

clone_size: .
d_call: .
v_call: TRBV9
cdr3_length: 15
j_call: TRBJ2-7
cdr3_nt: TGTGCCAGCAGCGTCACTTGGACTGGCCCGTACGAGCAGTACTTC
cdr3_aa: CASSVTWTGPYEQYF

clone_size: .
d_call: TRBD2
v_call: TRBV11-2
cdr3_length: 16
j_call: TRBJ2-1
cdr3_nt: TGTGCCAGCAGCCCGGCAAGGACTAGCGGGAAATTTGAGCAGTTCTTC
cdr3_aa: CASSPARTSGKFEQFF

clone_size: .
d_call: TRBD2
v_call: TRBV6-5
cdr3_length: 15
j_call: TRBJ2-5
cdr3_nt: TGTGCCAGCAGTTGGACTAGCGGGAGTGGAGAGACCCAGTACTTC
cdr3_aa: CASSWTSGSGETQYF